Each of the 10 T cell receptor beta chains below was sequenced from the same sample in a study of T cell responses to AZD1222 COVID-19 vaccine. Clones were sequenced by immunoSEQ multiplex PCR, and TCRdb holds only the in-frame ones, with some missing. The sample includes 140,000 to 150,000 clones, about 92% of them seen just once. The material was peripheral blood, obtained after recovery from COVID-19. These receptors came from an adult who had recovered from COVID-19.

The chain is built from TRBV2 and TRBJ1-2, with TRBD1 as a possible D gene (5 bases). The germline gives CDR1 SNHLY, CDR2 FYNNEI. V lost 2 bases to trimming and J lost 4 bases, with 8 bases between them. The CDR3 totals 13 residues. CDR3 DNA sequence: TGTGCCAGCAGTGAAACGGGGGTCTATGGCTACACCTTC. This encodes CASSETGVYGYTF.

J is TRBJ2-7 and V is TRBV5-1; D tentatively fits TRBD1 or TRBD2 (5 bases each). The V end was cut by 1 base, the J end by 2 bases, with 10 bases between. The CDR3 spans 14 residues. Germline loops: CDR1 SGHRS, CDR2 YFSETQ. The CDR3 protein is CASSLWGNAYEQYF. CDR3 bases: TGCGCCAGCAGCTTGTGGGGGAATGCCTACGAGCAGTACTTC.

The J gene is TRBJ2-7, the V gene TRBV2, with a weak D call TRBD1 (6 bases). CDR3 length equals 11 residues. The germline CDR1 and CDR2 sequences are SNHLY and FYNNEI. The V gene lost 8 bases and the J gene lost 6 bases, with 11 bases spanning the gap. This CDR3 is CASRTGPEQYF. The CDR3 DNA sequence: TGTGCCAGCCGCACAGGGCCCGAGCAGTACTTC.

V and J are TRBV2 and TRBJ2-2; 13 positions match TRBD2. Germline-derived CDR1 and CDR2 are SNHLY and FYNNEI. The CDR3 is 16 residues long. Trimming cost V 6 bases and J 6 bases; bases outside gene matches: 7. In nucleotides, the CDR3 is TGTGCCAGCAGCGCCACTAGCGGGAGGGCATCCGGGGAGCTGTTTTTT. This translates into CASSATSGRASGELFF.

The genes are TRBV6-5 and TRBJ2-7, with unresolved D. CDR3 length: 14 residues. Germline CDR1 MNHEY, CDR2 SVGAGI. Trimming stripped 4 bases from V and 3 bases from J, with 13 bases between. In DNA form, the CDR3 reads TGTGCCAGCAGTTTAGGCGGAATAAACTACGAGCAGTACTTC. Protein product: CASSLGGINYEQYF.

V gene TRBV5-1 combines with J gene TRBJ1-1; D gene uncertain. The CDR3 is 14 amino acids. In germline, CDR1 is SGHRS, CDR2 YFSETQ. V was trimmed by 4 bases and J by 0 bases, leaving 10 bases between them. DNA for the CDR3: TGCGCCAGCAGCACCGTCTTTATGAACACTGAAGCTTTCTTT. Translating gives CASSTVFMNTEAFF.

This chain connects TRBV2 to TRBJ1-1, with D possibly TRBD1 on 6 matching bases. In germline, CDR1 is SNHLY, CDR2 FYNNEI. CDR3 length: 14 amino acids. Trimming pared 4 bases from V and 1 base from J, leaving 10 bases between. The CDR3 bases are TGTGCCAGCAGTGTGAGGGGGGGGAACACTGAAGCTTTCTTT. This codes for CASSVRGGNTEAFF.

The rearrangement uses TRBV11-3 and TRBJ2-1; TRBD1 agrees at 8 bases. This CDR3 contains 15 residues. V dropped 2 bases and J dropped 9; count of bases not matched to a gene: 9. The germline V gene has CDR1 SGHNT and CDR2 YENEEA. The CDR3 spells CASSLTSGTGSEQFF. CDR3 bases: TGTGCCAGCAGCTTAACCTCCGGGACAGGCAGTGAGCAGTTCTTC. Supplemented by reference TRBV11-3 and TRBJ2-1, the full variable domain reads EAGVVQSPRYKIIEKKQPVAFWCNPISGHNTLYWYLQNLGQGPELLIRYENEEAVDDSQLPKDRFSAERLKGVDSTLKIQPAELGDSAVYLCASSLTSGTGSEQFFGPGTRLTVL.

The chain has TRBV28 and TRBJ2-7, with 9 bases matching TRBD1. Germline trimming cut 2 bases from V and 3 bases from J; bases unmatched to any gene: 17. Germline lookup yields CDR1 MDHEN and CDR2 SYDVKM. The CDR3 totals 19 residues. CDR3 DNA: TGTGCCAGCAGTTTAGAGGGTCCGGGACAGGGTACGATGGTCTACGAGCAGTACTTC. It yields the protein CASSLEGPGQGTMVYEQYF.

The chain employs TRBV28 and TRBJ2-7; the D call may be TRBD1 or TRBD2 (5 bases each). This CDR3 comprises 15 residues. Germline lookup yields CDR1 MDHEN and CDR2 SYDVKM. The V gene lost 5 bases and the J gene lost 4 bases, with 18 bases spanning the gap. CDR3 sequence (DNA): TGTGCCAGCAGTGTACCGGGGCTAGCTCGGTACGAGCAGTACTTC. Its protein is CASSVPGLARYEQYF.